This T cell receptor (beta chain) was sequenced for a study of blood T cell repertoires in COVID-19 (dated by TCRdb to the early 2020s). About the full investigation: Samples from collaborators originated in the United States, Italy and Spain and spanned both the acute and convalescent phases of COVID-19. The prospective study material was composed of cDNA or gDNA derived from T cells, B-cell-depleted T cells, or PBMCs. The dataset comprised deeply sampled blood TCRbeta repertoires from subjects exposed to, actively infected with, or recovered from COVID-19. The repertoires were released in a freely available public database intended as a resource for research on the immune response to SARS-CoV-2. The samples were drawn from two sources: the first 160 participants of the ongoing ImmuneRACE study, and fewer than 1,500 subjects contributed by 6 global collaborators. The sample metadata nearly always contained a de-identified subject ID, COVID-19 status, age in years and sex. HLA class I and class II types, where available, came from metadata supplied by the sample provider rather than from assay-based typing.

TCRbeta CDR3 regions were amplified from genomic DNA by means of the immunoSEQ Assay, a bias-controlled multiplex PCR. Concerning the study's data processing: Within the assay, amplification of reference gene primers was used to estimate how many nucleated cells each sample contained. Sequence reads were collapsed and filtered to measure the absolute abundance of every unique TCRbeta CDR3 rearrangement. Productive Simpson clonality was computed per sample as the square root of Simpson's diversity index over productive rearrangements. This immuneACCESS table, as held by TCRdb, lists in-frame sequences with V and J called but not all clones. Of the missing ones, under half trace to an unresolved V gene in checked studies; the others have no known cause. That table furnishes V, J and clone size, whereas the DNA furnished D and trimming. A total of roughly 220,000 clones appear in this sample, around 80% of them only once. 5.5% to 7% of the sample goes to the ten largest clones.

Of note for this clone: The antigen this receptor binds is unknown. No base quality information exists; no much larger clone differs at one position.

The collaborating institutions used their own protocols to collect whole blood in K2EDTA tubes. Collaborator samples were shipped for TCRbeta analysis as frozen whole blood, isolated PBMCs, or DNA extracted from either sample type. Points the paper makes about the study in general: How much clinical and demographic metadata was included differed by source and by participant, and the metadata was provided uncurated.

This TCR came from a woman in her seventies with acute or convalescent COVID-19. Sample: peripheral blood.

The DNA sequence follows: TGTGCCAGCAGCTTGTCGGGCCAGGGAGAAAAACTGTTTTTT. The resulting protein is CASSLSGQGEKLFF. Recombination joined TRBV5-6 with TRBJ1-4, with TRBD1 tentatively as D gene (5 bases match). The CDR3 contains 14 residues, cysteine and phenylalanine counted. The only DNA kept is the CDR3, 42 bases in frame from the first base. The trim is 1 base for V and 8 bases for J, with a gap of 12 bases between the germline ends. CDR1 and CDR2 were assigned from the germline V gene as SGHDT and YYEEEE.